This TCR beta chain derives from a study of CD8+CD57+ T cells in acquired aplastic anemia. Study as a whole: Sorted CD4+ and CD8+ cells yielded DNA averaging around 3.5 ug.

The template used for profiling TCR beta VDJ and CDR3 was genomic DNA. MiXCR, run by TCRdb on the reads, gives a single entry per CDR3 protein. The sample holds around 180,000 distinct CDR3 sequences, 48% seen once. All patients picked for sequencing had shown, by flow cytometry, an expansion of CD8+CD57+ cells. Acquired aplastic anemia of severe grade affected all patients. Blood came from patients not yet given any therapy. Broader study findings: Patients and controls turned out to have more than 25 CD8+ CDR3 sequences in common.

V dropped 5 bases and J dropped 7; count of bases not matched to a gene: 9. In germline, CDR1 is KGHDR, CDR2 SFDVKD. The CDR3 has 15 residues. As for this clonotype: Its specificity is not known.

The sample comprised sorted CD4+, CD8+, or CD8+CD57+ T cells (not recorded which) from PBMCs. The receptor was derived from a human donor with aplastic anemia. The chain joins TRBV24-1 to TRBJ2-1; TRBD2 matches at 8 bases. CDR3 region: CATSALTGGPNEQFF. CDR3 DNA: TGTGCCACCAGTGCGTTAACGGGGGGGCCTAATGAGCAGTTCTTC.